The rows below give T cell receptor beta chains drawn from one sample of a study of CD8 T cell repertoires and HIV-1 epitope variants. The protocol was immunoSEQ multiplex PCR, while the TCRdb copy is restricted to in-frame clones and leaves out a portion. The sample yields more than 85,000 clones, over 70% seen once. Sequenced: uncultured baseline CD8+ T cells from peripheral blood mononuclear cells (PBMCs). The origin of the receptors is a male donor with HIV. Both conserved end residues are part of each CDR3. The order of the fields is J gene, V gene, D gene, clone size, CDR3 DNA, CDR3 protein. A D gene is named only where the DNA matches it firmly. Part of the rows lack a size; the others show once, few, many or a class for expanded clones.

j_call: TRBJ2-7; v_call: TRBV28; d_call: NA; clone_size: NA; cdr3_nt: TGTGCCAGCAGTTTGTACGGTTACGAGCAGTACTTC; cdr3_aa: CASSLYGYEQYF
j_call: TRBJ1-1; v_call: TRBV5-1; d_call: NA; clone_size: NA; cdr3_nt: TGCGCCAGCAGTCCCCAGGCCCCGAACACTGAAGCTTTCTTT; cdr3_aa: CASSPQAPNTEAFF
j_call: TRBJ1-3; v_call: TRBV7-2; d_call: NA; clone_size: NA; cdr3_nt: TGTGCCAGCAGCTCATCCGGACAGACTGGAAACACCATATATTTT; cdr3_aa: CASSSSGQTGNTIYF
j_call: TRBJ1-2; v_call: TRBV28; d_call: NA; clone_size: NA; cdr3_nt: TGTGCCAGCAGTTTAACATGGCAGGGAGGAGATGGCTACACCTTC; cdr3_aa: CASSLTWQGGDGYTF
j_call: TRBJ2-3; v_call: TRBV6-5; d_call: NA; clone_size: few; cdr3_nt: TGTGCCAGCAGTCTCGGACCCACTCACACAGATACGCAGTATTTT; cdr3_aa: CASSLGPTHTDTQYF
j_call: TRBJ1-1; v_call: TRBV9; d_call: TRBD1; clone_size: many; cdr3_nt: TGTGCCAGCAGCGTCGGACAGGTTTCTGAAGCTTTCTTT; cdr3_aa: CASSVGQVSEAFF
j_call: TRBJ2-7; v_call: TRBV19; d_call: TRBD1; clone_size: once; cdr3_nt: TGTGCCAGTAGCCTAAGACAGGGCTACGAGCAGTACTTC; cdr3_aa: CASSLRQGYEQYF
j_call: TRBJ2-1; v_call: TRBV5-1; d_call: TRBD1; clone_size: NA; cdr3_nt: TGCGCCAGCAGCTTGGCCGGGACAGGGGGCTCCTACAATGAGCAGTTCTTC; cdr3_aa: CASSLAGTGGSYNEQFF
j_call: TRBJ1-2; v_call: TRBV6-5; d_call: NA; clone_size: NA; cdr3_nt: TGTGCCAGCAGTGCACAGGGAGGACCTAACTATGGCTACACCTTC; cdr3_aa: CASSAQGGPNYGYTF
j_call: TRBJ1-6; v_call: TRBV7-2; d_call: NA; clone_size: NA; cdr3_nt: TGTGCCAGCAGCTTAGGACCGAGGACACCCCTCCACTTT; cdr3_aa: CASSLGPRTPLHF
j_call: TRBJ2-2; v_call: TRBV28; d_call: NA; clone_size: once; cdr3_nt: TGTGCCAGCAGGACTAGTAGCGGTGGGGCCGGGGAGCTGTTTTTT; cdr3_aa: CASRTSSGGAGELFF
j_call: TRBJ2-1; v_call: TRBV5-4; d_call: NA; clone_size: NA; cdr3_nt: TGTGCCAGCAGCTTGGGTCCGGACTTTTCCTCCTACAATGAGCAGTTCTTC; cdr3_aa: CASSLGPDFSSYNEQFF
j_call: TRBJ2-7; v_call: TRBV4-2; d_call: NA; clone_size: NA; cdr3_nt: TGTGCCAGCAGCGGGGTTACTTCCTACGAGCAGTACTTC; cdr3_aa: CASSGVTSYEQYF
j_call: TRBJ2-7; v_call: TRBV5-1; d_call: NA; clone_size: NA; cdr3_nt: TGCGCCAGCAGAACACAGGGCCGTGCCTACGAGCAGTACTTC; cdr3_aa: CASRTQGRAYEQYF
j_call: TRBJ2-1; v_call: TRBV6-4; d_call: NA; clone_size: few; cdr3_nt: TGTGCCAGCAGTGAGCAGGGCACGAATGAGCAGTTCTTC; cdr3_aa: CASSEQGTNEQFF
j_call: TRBJ2-6; v_call: TRBV7-9; d_call: NA; clone_size: few; cdr3_nt: TGTGCCAGCAGCTTAATGTCTTCGGGGATCGGCAACGTCCTGACTTTC; cdr3_aa: CASSLMSSGIGNVLTF
j_call: TRBJ2-5; v_call: TRBV19; d_call: NA; clone_size: few; cdr3_nt: TGTGCCAGTAGTATTTTAGCAGGGAACCAAGAGACCCAGTACTTC; cdr3_aa: CASSILAGNQETQYF
j_call: TRBJ1-3; v_call: TRBV5-8; d_call: NA; clone_size: once; cdr3_nt: TGTGCCAGCAGCTTTATGGGGAGTCGGGGAAACACCATATATTTT; cdr3_aa: CASSFMGSRGNTIYF
j_call: TRBJ2-1; v_call: TRBV6-5; d_call: TRBD2; clone_size: NA; cdr3_nt: TGTGCCAGCAGCCGAGGGATTAGCGGGTACAATGAGCAGTTCTTC; cdr3_aa: CASSRGISGYNEQFF
j_call: TRBJ2-2; v_call: TRBV28; d_call: NA; clone_size: NA; cdr3_nt: TGTGCCAGCAGTTCCCGGACCAGCACCGGGGAGCTGTTTTTT; cdr3_aa: CASSSRTSTGELFF
j_call: TRBJ1-1; v_call: TRBV29-1; d_call: TRBD1; clone_size: NA; cdr3_nt: TGCAGCGTTGACCAGCTGGACAGGGAAGCTTTCTTT; cdr3_aa: CSVDQLDREAFF
j_call: TRBJ1-6; v_call: TRBV7-2; d_call: NA; clone_size: once; cdr3_nt: TGTGCCAGCAGTCCTATCGGCACTTCCAACTCACCCCTCCACTTT; cdr3_aa: CASSPIGTSNSPLHF
j_call: TRBJ1-2; v_call: TRBV6-1; d_call: NA; clone_size: few; cdr3_nt: TGTGCCAGCAGTGTCCGTCAGAACTATGGCTACACCTTC; cdr3_aa: CASSVRQNYGYTF
j_call: TRBJ2-7; v_call: TRBV5-1; d_call: NA; clone_size: NA; cdr3_nt: TGCGCGAGTTCCGGGTCCTACTCCCACGAGCAGTACTTC; cdr3_aa: CASSGSYSHEQYF
j_call: TRBJ2-4; v_call: TRBV5-5; d_call: NA; clone_size: NA; cdr3_nt: TGTGCCAGCACTTCTCCGAGGCCGCCAAACATTCAGTACTTC; cdr3_aa: CASTSPRPPNIQYF
j_call: TRBJ1-6; v_call: TRBV28; d_call: NA; clone_size: NA; cdr3_nt: TGTGCCAGCAGTTTAGGTGCCCTACATTCACCCCTCCACTTT; cdr3_aa: CASSLGALHSPLHF
j_call: TRBJ2-6; v_call: TRBV6-5; d_call: NA; clone_size: NA; cdr3_nt: TGTGCCAGCAGTTACGTGCCACCTGGGGCCAACGTCCTGACTTTC; cdr3_aa: CASSYVPPGANVLTF
j_call: TRBJ1-1; v_call: TRBV9; d_call: NA; clone_size: once; cdr3_nt: TGTGCCAGCAGCGGTGGGGTAATTTGGGGCATGAACACTGAAGCTTTCTTT; cdr3_aa: CASSGGVIWGMNTEAFF
j_call: TRBJ1-2; v_call: TRBV19; d_call: TRBD1; clone_size: NA; cdr3_nt: TGTGCCAGTCGAGCGGAGGGGGCAGGCTATGGCTACACCTTC; cdr3_aa: CASRAEGAGYGYTF
j_call: TRBJ2-1; v_call: TRBV28; d_call: TRBD2; clone_size: NA; cdr3_nt: TGTGCCAGCAGTTTTTCCCCTAGCGGGACCGATGAGCAGTTCTTC; cdr3_aa: CASSFSPSGTDEQFF
j_call: TRBJ2-7; v_call: TRBV6-5; d_call: NA; clone_size: NA; cdr3_nt: TGTGCCAGCAGTCCCGGGACCGCTCGCCACGAGCAGTACTTC; cdr3_aa: CASSPGTARHEQYF
j_call: TRBJ2-3; v_call: TRBV7-9; d_call: NA; clone_size: once; cdr3_nt: TGTGCCAGCAGCTTAGATCTAGGGGTTGTAGATACGCAGTATTTT; cdr3_aa: CASSLDLGVVDTQYF
j_call: TRBJ1-2; v_call: TRBV10-3; d_call: NA; clone_size: NA; cdr3_nt: TGTGCCATCAGTGAGTCTCAAGGACAGATCTATGGCTACACCTTC; cdr3_aa: CAISESQGQIYGYTF
j_call: TRBJ1-2; v_call: TRBV30; d_call: NA; clone_size: NA; cdr3_nt: TGTGCCTGGATCTCCGACGGGGCTGGCTACACCTTC; cdr3_aa: CAWISDGAGYTF
j_call: TRBJ1-1; v_call: TRBV11-3; d_call: NA; clone_size: NA; cdr3_nt: TGTGCCACCCCGACCTATCGAAACACTGAAGCTTTCTTT; cdr3_aa: CATPTYRNTEAFF
j_call: TRBJ2-5; v_call: TRBV5-4; d_call: TRBD1; clone_size: NA; cdr3_nt: TGTGCCAGCAGGTGGGACAGGGAGTTACAAGAGACCCAGTACTTC; cdr3_aa: CASRWDRELQETQYF
j_call: TRBJ1-2; v_call: TRBV6-5; d_call: NA; clone_size: NA; cdr3_nt: TGTGCCAGCAGTCCACTTGGGACGGGATATGGCTACACCTTC; cdr3_aa: CASSPLGTGYGYTF
j_call: TRBJ2-4; v_call: TRBV27; d_call: TRBD1; clone_size: NA; cdr3_nt: TGTGCCAGCAGTCCACAGGGGGTTGTCAAAAACATTCAGTACTTC; cdr3_aa: CASSPQGVVKNIQYF